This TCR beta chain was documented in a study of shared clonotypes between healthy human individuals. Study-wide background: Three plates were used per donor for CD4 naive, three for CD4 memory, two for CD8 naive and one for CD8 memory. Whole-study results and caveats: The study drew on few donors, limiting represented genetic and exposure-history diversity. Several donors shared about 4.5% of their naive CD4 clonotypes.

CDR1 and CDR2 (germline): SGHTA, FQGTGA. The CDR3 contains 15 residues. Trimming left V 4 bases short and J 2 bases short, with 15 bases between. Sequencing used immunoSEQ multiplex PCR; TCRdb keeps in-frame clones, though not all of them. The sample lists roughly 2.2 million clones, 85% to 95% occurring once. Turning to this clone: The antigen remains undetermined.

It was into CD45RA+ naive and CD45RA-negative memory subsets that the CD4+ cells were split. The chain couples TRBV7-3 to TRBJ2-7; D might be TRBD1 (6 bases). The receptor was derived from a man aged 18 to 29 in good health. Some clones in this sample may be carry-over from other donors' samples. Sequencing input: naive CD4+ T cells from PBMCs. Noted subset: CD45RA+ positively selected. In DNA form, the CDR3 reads TGTGCCAGCAGCTCCCAATCCGGGACAACCTACGAGCAGTACTTC. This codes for CASSSQSGTTYEQYF.